The clone carrying this TCR beta chain was seen ten or more times. The antigen is undetermined. Amplification targeted TCR beta CDR3 regions from RNA transcripts. The HTBI primer set was used in a first-round RT-PCR of the TCR CDR3. From the multiplex PCR reads, TCRdb called clonotypes with MiXCR, one entry per CDR3 protein. The table includes approximately 200,000 distinct CDR3 sequences, 18% detected once. These data originate in a study of T cells in Graves' hyperthyroidism and ophthalmopathy. The V end was cut by 1 base, the J end by 2 bases, with 6 bases between. The CDR3 consists of 13 residues. Study-level results: Researchers found most expanded thyroid clonotypes above 0.001 in blood as well.

The sequenced sample consisted of blood. This chain uses TRBV12-3 or TRBV12-4 with TRBJ2-7, with no clear D. The receptor's source is a man aged 35-49 years with Graves' hyperthyroidism. The CDR3 nucleotides read TGTGCCAGCAGTTTAGTAGTGACCTACGAGCAGTACTTC. This encodes CASSLVVTYEQYF.